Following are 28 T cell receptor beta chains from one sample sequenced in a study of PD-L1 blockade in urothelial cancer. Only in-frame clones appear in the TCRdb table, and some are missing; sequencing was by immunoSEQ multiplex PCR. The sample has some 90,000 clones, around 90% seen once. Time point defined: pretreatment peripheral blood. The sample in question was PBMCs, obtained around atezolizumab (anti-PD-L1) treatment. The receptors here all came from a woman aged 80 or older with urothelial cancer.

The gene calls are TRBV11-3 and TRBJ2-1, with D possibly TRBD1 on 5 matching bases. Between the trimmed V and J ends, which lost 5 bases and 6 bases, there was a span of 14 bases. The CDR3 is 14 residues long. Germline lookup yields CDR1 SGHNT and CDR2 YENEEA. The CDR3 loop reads CASSLNQGGNEQFF. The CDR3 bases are TGTGCCAGCAGCCTCAACCAGGGTGGCAATGAGCAGTTCTTC.

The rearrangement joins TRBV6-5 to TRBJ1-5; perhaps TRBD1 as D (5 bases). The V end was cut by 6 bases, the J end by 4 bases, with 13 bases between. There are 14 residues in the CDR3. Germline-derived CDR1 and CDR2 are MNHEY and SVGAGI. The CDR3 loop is CASSTGGINQPQHF. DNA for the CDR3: TGTGCCAGCAGCACCGGGGGGATTAATCAGCCCCAGCATTTT.

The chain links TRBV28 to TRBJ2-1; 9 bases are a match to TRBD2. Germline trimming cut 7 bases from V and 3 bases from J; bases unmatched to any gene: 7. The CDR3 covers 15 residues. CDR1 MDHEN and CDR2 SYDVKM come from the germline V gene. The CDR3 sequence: CASTPGLANYNEQFF. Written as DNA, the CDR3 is TGTGCCAGCACCCCGGGACTAGCTAACTACAATGAGCAGTTCTTC.

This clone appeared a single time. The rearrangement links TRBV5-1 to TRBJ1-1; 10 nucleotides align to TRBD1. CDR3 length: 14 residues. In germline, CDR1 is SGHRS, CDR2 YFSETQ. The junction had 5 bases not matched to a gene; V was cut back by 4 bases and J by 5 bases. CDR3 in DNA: TGCGCCAGCAGCCTGAGGGACAGGGGTACTGAAGCTTTCTTT. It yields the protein CASSLRDRGTEAFF.

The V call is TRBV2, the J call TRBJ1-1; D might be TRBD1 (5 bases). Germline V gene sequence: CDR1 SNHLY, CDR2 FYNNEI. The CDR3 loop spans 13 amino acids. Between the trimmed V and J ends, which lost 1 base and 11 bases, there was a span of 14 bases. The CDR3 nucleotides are TGTGCCAGCAGTGAAGGACGACAGATGTGGGCTTTCTTT. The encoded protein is CASSEGRQMWAFF.

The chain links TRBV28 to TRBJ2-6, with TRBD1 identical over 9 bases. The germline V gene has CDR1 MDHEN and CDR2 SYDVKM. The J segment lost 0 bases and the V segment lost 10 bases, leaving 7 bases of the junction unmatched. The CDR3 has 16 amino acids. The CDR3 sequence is CATTGQGFSGANVLTF. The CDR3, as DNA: TGTGCCACTACGGGACAGGGATTCTCTGGGGCCAACGTCCTGACTTTC.

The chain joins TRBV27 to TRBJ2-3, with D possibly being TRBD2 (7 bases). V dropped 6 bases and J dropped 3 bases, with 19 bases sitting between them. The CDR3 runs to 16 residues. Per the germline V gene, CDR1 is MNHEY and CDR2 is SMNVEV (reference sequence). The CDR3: CASSPGGGRGTDTQYF. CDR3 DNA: TGTGCCAGCAGCCCGGGGGGCGGCAGGGGAACAGATACGCAGTATTTT.

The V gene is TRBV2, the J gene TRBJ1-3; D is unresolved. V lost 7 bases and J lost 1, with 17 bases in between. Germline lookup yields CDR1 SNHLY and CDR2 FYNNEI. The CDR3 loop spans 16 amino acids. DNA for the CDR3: TGTGCCAGCACGGTGGCGGAAGTTTGGTCTGGAAACACCATATATTTT. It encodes CASTVAEVWSGNTIYF.

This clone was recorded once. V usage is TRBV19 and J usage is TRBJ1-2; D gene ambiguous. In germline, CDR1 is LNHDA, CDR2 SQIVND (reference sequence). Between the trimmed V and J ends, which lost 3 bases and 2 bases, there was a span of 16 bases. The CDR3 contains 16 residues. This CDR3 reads CASSMWSGVRNYGYTF. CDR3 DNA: TGTGCCAGTAGTATGTGGTCCGGGGTAAGGAACTATGGCTACACCTTC.

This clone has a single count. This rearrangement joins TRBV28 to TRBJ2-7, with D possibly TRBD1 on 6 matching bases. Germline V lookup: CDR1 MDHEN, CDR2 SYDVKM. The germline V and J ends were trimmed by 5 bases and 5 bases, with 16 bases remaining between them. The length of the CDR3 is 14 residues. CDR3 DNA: TGTGCCAGCAGTCTAGGACAGCCTTCGGACGAGCAGTACTTC. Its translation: CASSLGQPSDEQYF.

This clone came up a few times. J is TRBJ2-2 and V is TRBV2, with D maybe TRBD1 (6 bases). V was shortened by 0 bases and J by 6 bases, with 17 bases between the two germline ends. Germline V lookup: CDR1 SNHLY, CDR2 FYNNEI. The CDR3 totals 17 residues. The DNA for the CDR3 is TGTGCCAGCAGTGAAGCGTTCAGGGGTCGTAGGTCCGGGGAGCTGTTTTTT. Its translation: CASSEAFRGRRSGELFF.

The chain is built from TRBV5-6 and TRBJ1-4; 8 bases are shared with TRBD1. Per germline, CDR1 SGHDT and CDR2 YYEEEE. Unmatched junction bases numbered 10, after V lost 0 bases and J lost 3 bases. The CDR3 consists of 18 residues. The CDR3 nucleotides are TGTGCCAGCAGCTTGGATGGCAGGGGGCTGAATGCTAATGAAAAACTGTTTTTT. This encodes CASSLDGRGLNANEKLFF.

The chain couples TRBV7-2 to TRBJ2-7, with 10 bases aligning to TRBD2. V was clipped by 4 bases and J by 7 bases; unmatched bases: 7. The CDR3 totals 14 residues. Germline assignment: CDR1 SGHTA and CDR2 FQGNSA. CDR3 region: CASSSLAGVGEQYF. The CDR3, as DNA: TGTGCCAGCAGCTCCCTAGCGGGAGTTGGGGAGCAGTACTTC.

CDR3 protein: CASSLGTGEAFF. CDR3 DNA sequence: TGTGCCAGCAGCTTGGGTACAGGGGAAGCTTTCTTT. The chain combines TRBV5-6 with TRBJ1-1, with D tentatively TRBD1 (6 bases). Trimming left V 0 bases short and J 8 bases short, with 8 bases between. This CDR3 spans 12 amino acids. Germline V gene sequence: CDR1 SGHDT, CDR2 YYEEEE.

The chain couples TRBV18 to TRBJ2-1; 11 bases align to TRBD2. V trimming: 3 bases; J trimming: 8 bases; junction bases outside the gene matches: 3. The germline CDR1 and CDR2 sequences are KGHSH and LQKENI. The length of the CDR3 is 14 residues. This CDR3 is CASSPGTSGYEQFF. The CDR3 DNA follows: TGTGCCAGCTCACCCGGGACTAGCGGTTATGAGCAGTTCTTC.

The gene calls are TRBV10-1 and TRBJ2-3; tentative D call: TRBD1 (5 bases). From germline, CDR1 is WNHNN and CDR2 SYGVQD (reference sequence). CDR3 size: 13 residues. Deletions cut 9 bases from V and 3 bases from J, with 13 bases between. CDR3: CARGVSWTDTQYF. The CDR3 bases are TGCGCCAGAGGGGTTTCTTGGACAGATACGCAGTATTTT.

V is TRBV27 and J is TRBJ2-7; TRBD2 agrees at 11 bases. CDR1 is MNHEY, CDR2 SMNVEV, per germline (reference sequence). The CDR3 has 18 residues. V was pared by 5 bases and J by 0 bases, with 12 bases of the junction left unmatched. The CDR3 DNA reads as TGTGCCAGCAGTCCTTACGGGACTAGCGGTGATTTCTCCTACGAGCAGTACTTC. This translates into CASSPYGTSGDFSYEQYF.

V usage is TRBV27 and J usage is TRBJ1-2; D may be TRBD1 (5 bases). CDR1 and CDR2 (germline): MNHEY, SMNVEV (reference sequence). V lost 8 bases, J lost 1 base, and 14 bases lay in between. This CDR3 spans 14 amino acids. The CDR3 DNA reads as TGTGCCAGCCGCGCCCAGGGATTTAACTATGGCTACACCTTC. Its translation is CASRAQGFNYGYTF.

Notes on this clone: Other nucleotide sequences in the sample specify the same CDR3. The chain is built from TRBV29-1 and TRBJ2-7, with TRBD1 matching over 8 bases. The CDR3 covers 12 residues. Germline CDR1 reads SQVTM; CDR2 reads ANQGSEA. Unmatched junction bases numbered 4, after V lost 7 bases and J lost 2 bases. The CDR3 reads CSGRQGPYEQYF. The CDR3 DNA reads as TGCAGCGGCCGACAGGGGCCCTACGAGCAGTACTTC.

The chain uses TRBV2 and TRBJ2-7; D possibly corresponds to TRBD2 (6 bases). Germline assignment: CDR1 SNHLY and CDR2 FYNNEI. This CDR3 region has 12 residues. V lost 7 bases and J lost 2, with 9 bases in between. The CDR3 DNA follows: TGTGCCAGCACGGGGGAGGCCTACGAGCAGTACTTC. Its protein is CASTGEAYEQYF.

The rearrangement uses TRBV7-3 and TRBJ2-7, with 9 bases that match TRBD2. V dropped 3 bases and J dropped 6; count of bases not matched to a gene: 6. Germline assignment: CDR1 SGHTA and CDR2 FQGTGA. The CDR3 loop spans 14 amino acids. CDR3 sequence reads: CASSFDSGSREQYF. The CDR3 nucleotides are TGTGCCAGCAGCTTCGATAGCGGGAGTCGCGAGCAGTACTTC.

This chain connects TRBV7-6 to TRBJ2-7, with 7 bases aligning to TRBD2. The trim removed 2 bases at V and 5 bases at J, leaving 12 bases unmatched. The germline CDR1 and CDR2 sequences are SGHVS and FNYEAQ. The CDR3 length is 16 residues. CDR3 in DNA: TGTGCCAGCAGCTTAATTCCCGCGGGAGACGCCCACGAGCAGTACTTC. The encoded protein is CASSLIPAGDAHEQYF.

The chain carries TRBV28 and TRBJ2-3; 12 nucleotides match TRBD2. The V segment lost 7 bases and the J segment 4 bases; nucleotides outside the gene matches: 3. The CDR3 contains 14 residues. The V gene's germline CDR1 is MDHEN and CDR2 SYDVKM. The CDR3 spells CASTTSGSSDTQYF. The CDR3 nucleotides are TGTGCCAGCACGACTAGCGGGAGCTCAGATACGCAGTATTTT.

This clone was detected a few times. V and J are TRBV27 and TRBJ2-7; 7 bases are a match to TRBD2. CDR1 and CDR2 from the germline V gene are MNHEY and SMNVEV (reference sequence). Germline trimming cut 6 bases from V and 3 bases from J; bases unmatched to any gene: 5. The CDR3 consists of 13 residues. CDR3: CASRTSSGYEQYF. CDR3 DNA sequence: TGTGCCAGCAGGACTAGCTCAGGCTACGAGCAGTACTTC.

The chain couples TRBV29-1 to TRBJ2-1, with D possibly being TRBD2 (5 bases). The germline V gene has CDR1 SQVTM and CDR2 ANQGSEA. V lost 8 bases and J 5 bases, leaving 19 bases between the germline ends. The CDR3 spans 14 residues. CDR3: CSSLGLRMDNEQFF. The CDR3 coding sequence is TGCAGCTCATTAGGACTTCGAATGGACAATGAGCAGTTCTTC.

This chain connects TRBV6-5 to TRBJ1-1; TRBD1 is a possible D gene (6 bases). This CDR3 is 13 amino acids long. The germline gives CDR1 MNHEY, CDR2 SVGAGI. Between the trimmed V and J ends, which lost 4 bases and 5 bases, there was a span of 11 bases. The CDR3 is CASSSRGSTEAFF. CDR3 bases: TGTGCCAGCAGTTCCAGGGGCTCGACTGAAGCTTTCTTT.

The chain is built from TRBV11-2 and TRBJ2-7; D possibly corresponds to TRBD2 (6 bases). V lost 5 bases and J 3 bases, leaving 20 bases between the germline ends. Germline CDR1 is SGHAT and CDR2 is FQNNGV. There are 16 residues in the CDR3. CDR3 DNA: TGTGCCAGCAGCCCCACCGGTGGGAGGACAATCTACGAGCAGTACTTC. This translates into CASSPTGGRTIYEQYF.

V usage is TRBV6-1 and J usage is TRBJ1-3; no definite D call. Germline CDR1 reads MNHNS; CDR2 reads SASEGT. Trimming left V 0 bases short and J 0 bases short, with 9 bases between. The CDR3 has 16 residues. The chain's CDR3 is CASSEASGASGNTIYF. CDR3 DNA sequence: TGTGCCAGCAGTGAAGCTAGCGGAGCCTCTGGAAACACCATATATTTT.